Presented here are 27 T cell receptor beta chains from one specimen sequenced in a study of pediatric ulcerative colitis (dated by TCRdb to about 2019). Library construction relied on the immunoSEQ multiplex PCR assay. Here the immuneACCESS table is served through TCRdb, limited to in-frame sequences with V and J called. Missing clones are a known gap in these copies; in checked studies unresolved V genes cover under half, and the rest lacks a known reason. In all, the sample holds 30,000 to 40,000 clones, and roughly 82% of those were seen once. Clones ranked in the top ten supply around 4.4% of the sample. Input material: blood. The receptors stem from a boy between 10 and 17 years old with severe ulcerative colitis.

The CDR3, as DNA: TGTGCCAGCAGTGCACAGCTACTTTCCTCTGGGGCCAACGTCCTGACTTTC. Its translation is CASSAQLLSSGANVLTF. V gene TRBV6-1 combines with J gene TRBJ2-6; D ambiguous. CDR3 length equals 17 residues. Germline loops: CDR1 MNHNS, CDR2 SASEGT. Between the trimmed V and J ends, which lost 4 bases and 0 bases, there was a span of 13 bases.

The V and J genes are TRBV7-2 and TRBJ2-7, with D unclear. V gave up 2 bases and J gave up 0 bases, with 11 bases separating them. CDR1 and CDR2 from the germline V gene are SGHTA and FQGNSA. The CDR3 length is 15 residues. The CDR3 DNA follows: TGTGCCAGCAGCTTAAATCAAAGACTCTCCTACGAGCAGTACTTC. This codes for CASSLNQRLSYEQYF.

This clone has just one count. The chain couples TRBV19 to TRBJ1-2, with TRBD1 identical over 8 bases. V lost 7 bases to trimming and J lost 2 bases; unmatched junction nucleotides: 3. Germline loops: CDR1 LNHDA, CDR2 SQIVND (reference sequence). The CDR3 runs 13 residues. CDR3 amino acids: CASKDRANYGYTF. The DNA for the CDR3 is TGTGCCAGTAAGGACAGGGCCAACTATGGCTACACCTTC.

The rearrangement links TRBV4-1 to TRBJ2-5; perhaps TRBD1 as D (5 bases). CDR3 length: 13 residues. Germline V gene data show CDR1 as MGHRA and CDR2 as YSYEKL. The V end lost 0 bases, the J end lost 6 bases, and 8 bases lay between the germline ends. This CDR3 reads CASSQDLGQTQYF. CDR3 nucleotides: TGCGCCAGCAGCCAAGATCTGGGGCAGACCCAGTACTTC.

The chain uses TRBV30 and TRBJ2-2; a weak D match, TRBD1 (6 bases). The CDR3 covers 14 residues. Germline loops: CDR1 GTSNPN, CDR2 SVGIG (reference sequence). Trimming took off 1 base at V and 9 bases at J, with 15 bases between the two ends. The CDR3 is CAWSATGFGRELFF. Written as DNA, the CDR3 is TGTGCCTGGAGTGCGACAGGATTCGGGAGGGAGCTGTTTTTT.

The genes are TRBV27 and TRBJ2-4; maybe TRBD2 (6 bases). V lost 2 bases to trimming and J lost 2 bases, with 10 bases between them. The V gene's germline CDR1 is MNHEY and CDR2 SMNVEV (reference sequence). The CDR3 has 15 amino acids. The CDR3 here is CASSLTSLSKNIQYF. CDR3 nucleotides: TGTGCCAGCAGTTTAACTAGCCTCTCCAAAAACATTCAGTACTTC.

The J gene is TRBJ1-4, the V gene TRBV5-1; possible D gene TRBD1, 6 bases. Trimming removed 2 bases from V and 3 bases from J, with 8 bases in between. CDR1 and CDR2 from the germline V gene are SGHRS and YFSETQ. The CDR3 has 14 amino acids. The CDR3 coding sequence is TGCGCCAGCAGCTTAGGACAGTCTAATGAAAAACTGTTTTTT. Its translation: CASSLGQSNEKLFF.

This clone came up a few times. This sequence joins TRBV5-1 and TRBJ1-1, with no clear D. This CDR3 has 15 amino acids. The ends were cut back, 0 bases at V and 1 base at J, with 10 bases in the middle. The germline CDR1 and CDR2 sequences are SGHRS and YFSETQ. The CDR3 region is CASSLAKGPNTEAFF. CDR3 DNA: TGCGCCAGCAGCTTGGCCAAAGGTCCGAACACTGAAGCTTTCTTT.

The chain uses TRBV30 and TRBJ1-2; TRBD1 agrees at 7 bases. From germline, CDR1 is GTSNPN and CDR2 SVGIG (reference sequence). The CDR3 consists of 14 residues. The trim removed 3 bases at V and 4 bases at J, leaving 8 bases unmatched. DNA of the CDR3: TGTGCCTGGAGACCGGGACAGCCAGGCTATGGCTACACCTTC. Protein sequence: CAWRPGQPGYGYTF.

The chain combines TRBV6-6 with TRBJ1-2; tentatively, D is TRBD1 (6 bases). V lost 5 bases and J 5 bases, leaving 9 bases between the germline ends. The V gene's germline CDR1 is MNHNY and CDR2 SVGAGI (reference sequence). This CDR3 is 12 amino acids long. CDR3 in amino acids: CASSRTAYGYTF. The CDR3 DNA reads TGTGCCAGCAGTCGGACAGCTTATGGCTACACCTTC.

This sequence joins TRBV5-1 and TRBJ2-3, with 7 positions matching TRBD2. Trimming removed 5 bases from V and 2 bases from J; junction bases left unmatched: 11. There are 16 residues in the CDR3. Per germline, CDR1 SGHRS and CDR2 YFSETQ. The CDR3 region is CASRPGSGAITDTQYF. In nucleotides, the CDR3 is TGCGCCAGCAGACCCGGGAGCGGGGCCATCACAGATACGCAGTATTTT.

V is TRBV2 and J is TRBJ2-1; TRBD2 matches at 14 bases. The germline V gene encodes CDR1 SNHLY and CDR2 FYNNEI. The CDR3 runs to 16 residues. With 6 bases clipped from V and 3 bases from J, the junction kept 4 bases outside the gene matches. CDR3 sequence reads: CASRGLAGGNYNEQFF. In nucleotides, the CDR3 is TGTGCCAGCAGAGGACTAGCGGGGGGAAACTACAATGAGCAGTTCTTC.

The chain joins TRBV7-2 to TRBJ2-2, with 7 bases aligning to TRBD1. The CDR3 runs 16 residues. Looked up from germline, CDR1 is SGHTA and CDR2 is FQGNSA. With V trimmed by 6 bases and J by 0 bases, 7 bases remained unmatched. CDR3 in DNA: TGTGCCAGCAGTTTGACCGGGACAGCGAACACCGGGGAGCTGTTTTTT. It yields the protein CASSLTGTANTGELFF. The full variable domain, rest sourced from reference TRBV7-2 and TRBJ2-2, is GAGVSQSPSNKVTEKGKDVELRCDPISGHTALYWYRQSLGQGLEFLIYFQGNSAPDKSGLPSDRFSAERTGGSVSTLTIQRTQQEDSAVYLCASSLTGTANTGELFFGEGSRLTVL.

The rearrangement links TRBV6-1 to TRBJ2-3; 11 bases agree with TRBD2. The CDR3 totals 15 residues. Germline CDR1 is MNHNS and CDR2 is SASEGT. Trimming took 8 bases from V and 4 from J; bases not matched to a gene: 8. DNA of the CDR3: TGTGCCAGCGCCCTACTAGCGGGGGAAGCAGATACGCAGTATTTT. Protein sequence: CASALLAGEADTQYF.

The rearrangement uses TRBV13 and TRBJ1-2; D gene ambiguous. Germline CDR1 reads PRHDT; CDR2 reads FYEKMQ (reference sequence). The V and J ends lost 4 bases and 0 bases respectively, with 9 bases between them. The CDR3 length is 14 residues. The CDR3 here is CASSSGNPNYGYTF. CDR3 nucleotides: TGTGCCAGCAGCTCCGGCAACCCTAACTATGGCTACACCTTC.

V and J are TRBV9 and TRBJ1-6; the D is unclear. This CDR3 region has 13 residues. The V and J ends lost 4 bases and 8 bases respectively, with 10 bases between them. Germline V gene data show CDR1 as SGDLS and CDR2 as YYNGEE. The CDR3 here is CASSLTIDSPLHF. CDR3 sequence (DNA): TGTGCCAGCAGCCTTACGATAGATTCACCCCTCCACTTT.

CDR3 amino acids: CASSLNRRGLRTEAFF. CDR3 nucleotide sequence: TGTGCCAGCAGCCTAAACCGCAGGGGCTTGAGGACTGAAGCTTTCTTT. The chain combines TRBV7-8 with TRBJ1-1; a possible D gene is TRBD1 (6 bases). The germline V and J ends were trimmed by 5 bases and 5 bases, with 21 bases remaining between them. CDR1 is SGHVS, CDR2 FQNEAQ, per germline. The CDR3 runs to 16 residues.

The chain carries TRBV25-1 and TRBJ1-2; the match to TRBD1 covers 7 bases. CDR3 length: 14 amino acids. CDR1 is MGHDK, CDR2 SYGVNS, per germline. The V and J ends lost 7 bases and 8 bases, in that order; junction bases with no gene match: 13. CDR3 sequence: CASTKAGTAGGYTF. The CDR3 region has the DNA TGTGCCAGCACTAAGGCCGGGACAGCTGGCGGCTACACCTTC.

V usage is TRBV6-5 and J usage is TRBJ2-1, with 8 nucleotides matching TRBD2. The germline CDR1 and CDR2 sequences are MNHEY and SVGAGI. The ends lost 2 bases at V and 7 bases at J; junction bases unmatched: 7. The CDR3 covers 15 residues. The CDR3 loop reads CASSYDRGGRNEQFF. CDR3 DNA sequence: TGTGCCAGCAGTTACGATCGGGGGGGCCGGAATGAGCAGTTCTTC.

This chain links TRBV7-2 with TRBJ2-3; D unclear. The germline CDR1 and CDR2 sequences are SGHTA and FQGNSA. Deletions cut 1 base from V and 4 bases from J, with 6 bases between. The CDR3 runs 13 residues. CDR3 coding DNA: TGTGCCAGCAGCTTAGGACTTTCAGATACGCAGTATTTT. Its translation is CASSLGLSDTQYF. Variable domain in full (rest from reference TRBV7-2 and TRBJ2-3): GAGVSQSPSNKVTEKGKDVELRCDPISGHTALYWYRQSLGQGLEFLIYFQGNSAPDKSGLPSDRFSAERTGGSVSTLTIQRTQQEDSAVYLCASSLGLSDTQYFGPGTRLTVL.

This clone was counted a single time. The chain employs TRBV9 and TRBJ2-5, with D hard to call. The CDR3 has 14 amino acids. V was pared by 0 bases and J by 5 bases, with 11 bases between. Germline assignment: CDR1 SGDLS and CDR2 YYNGEE. The CDR3 protein is CASSVGYLGETQYF. The CDR3 region has the DNA TGTGCCAGCAGCGTAGGTTATCTTGGGGAGACCCAGTACTTC.

This sequence joins TRBV7-6 and TRBJ1-3; no clear D. The V end lost 7 bases, the J end lost 0 bases, and 13 bases lay between the germline ends. The CDR3 contains 15 residues. Germline V CDR1 and CDR2: SGHVS, FNYEAQ. As DNA, the CDR3 is TGTGCCAGCACCCTCGACTACAGCTCTGGAAACACCATATATTTT. This encodes CASTLDYSSGNTIYF.

The chain joins TRBV7-6 to TRBJ1-3; TRBD1 is a possible D gene (5 bases). The V end lost 5 bases, the J end lost 10 bases, and 18 bases lay between the germline ends. The CDR3 sequence is 14 residues long. CDR1 SGHVS and CDR2 FNYEAQ come from the germline V gene. In DNA, the CDR3 is TGTGCCAGCAGCAGAACTCAGGGTTTTGAGACCATATATTTT. It encodes CASSRTQGFETIYF. The complete variable domain, with remaining parts taken from reference TRBV7-6 and TRBJ1-3, reads GAGVSQSPRYKVTKRGQDVALRCDPISGHVSLYWYRQALGQGPEFLTYFNYEAQQDKSGLPNDRFSAERPEGSISTLTIQRTEQRDSAMYRCASSRTQGFETIYFGEGSWLTVV.

V gene TRBV5-6 combines with J gene TRBJ2-7; possibly TRBD1 for D (6 bases). The germline V gene has CDR1 SGHDT and CDR2 YYEEEE. The length of the CDR3 is 14 residues. V was shortened by 3 bases and J by 3 bases, with 13 bases between the two germline ends. The CDR3 reads CASSSGTTVYEQYF. The CDR3 coding sequence is TGTGCCAGCAGCTCTGGGACAACGGTCTACGAGCAGTACTTC.

The CDR3: CASRLSGGLQETQYF. For the CDR3, the DNA is TGTGCCAGCAGACTTAGCGGGGGGTTACAGGAGACCCAGTACTTC. This chain connects TRBV7-8 to TRBJ2-5; 10 bases agree with TRBD2. The CDR3 totals 15 residues. After removal of 6 bases from V and 5 bases from J, the junction contained 9 bases not matched to a gene. CDR1 and CDR2 (germline): SGHVS, FQNEAQ. Using reference TRBV7-8 and TRBJ2-5 for the parts outside the CDR3, the full variable domain is GAGVSQSPRYKVAKRGQDVALRCDPISGHVSLFWYQQALGQGPEFLTYFQNEAQLDKSGLPSDRFFAERPEGSVSTLKIQRTQQEDSAVYLCASRLSGGLQETQYFGPGTRLLVL.

The chain combines TRBV19 with TRBJ1-1; 12 bases align to TRBD1. V was clipped by 5 bases and J by 1 base; unmatched bases: 11. Germline lookup yields CDR1 LNHDA and CDR2 SQIVND (reference sequence). This CDR3 comprises 18 residues. The CDR3 spells CASSPYRDRGHRNTEAFF. The CDR3 DNA reads TGTGCCAGTAGTCCCTATCGGGACAGGGGGCATCGGAACACTGAAGCTTTCTTT.

This clone has just a few counts. The V gene is TRBV7-3, the J gene TRBJ1-2, with 9 bases identical to TRBD1. The CDR3 totals 16 residues. V was pared by 4 bases and J by 7 bases, with 13 bases of the junction left unmatched. Germline lookup yields CDR1 SGHTA and CDR2 FQGTGA. The CDR3 spells CASSSETGTGRGGYTF. As DNA, the CDR3 is TGTGCCAGCAGCTCAGAAACCGGGACAGGGAGAGGTGGCTACACCTTC.